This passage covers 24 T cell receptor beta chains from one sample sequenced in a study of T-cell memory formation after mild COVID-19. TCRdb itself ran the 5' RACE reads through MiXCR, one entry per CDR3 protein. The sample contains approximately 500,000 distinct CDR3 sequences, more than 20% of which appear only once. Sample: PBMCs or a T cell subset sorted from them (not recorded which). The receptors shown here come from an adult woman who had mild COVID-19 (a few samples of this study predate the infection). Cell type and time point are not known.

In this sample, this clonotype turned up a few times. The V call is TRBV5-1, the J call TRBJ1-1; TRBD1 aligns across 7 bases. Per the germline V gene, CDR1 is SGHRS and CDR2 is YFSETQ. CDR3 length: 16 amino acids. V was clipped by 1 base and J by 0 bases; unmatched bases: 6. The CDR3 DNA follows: TGCGCCAGCAGCTTGCGGGACAGCCGGATGAACACTGAAGCTTTCTTT. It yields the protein CASSLRDSRMNTEAFF.

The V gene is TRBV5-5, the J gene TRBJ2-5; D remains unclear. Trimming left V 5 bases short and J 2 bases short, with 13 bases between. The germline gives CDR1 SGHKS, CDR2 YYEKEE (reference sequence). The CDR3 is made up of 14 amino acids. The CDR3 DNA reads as TGTGCCAGCAGTTCGGACGTAAATCAAGAGACCCAGTACTTC. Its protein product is CASSSDVNQETQYF.

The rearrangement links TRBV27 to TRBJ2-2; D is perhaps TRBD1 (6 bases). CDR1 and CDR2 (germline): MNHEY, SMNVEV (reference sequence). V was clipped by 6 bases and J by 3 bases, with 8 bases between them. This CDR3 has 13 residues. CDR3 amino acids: CASRTGYTGELFF. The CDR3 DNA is TGTGCCAGCAGAACAGGGTACACCGGGGAGCTGTTTTTT.

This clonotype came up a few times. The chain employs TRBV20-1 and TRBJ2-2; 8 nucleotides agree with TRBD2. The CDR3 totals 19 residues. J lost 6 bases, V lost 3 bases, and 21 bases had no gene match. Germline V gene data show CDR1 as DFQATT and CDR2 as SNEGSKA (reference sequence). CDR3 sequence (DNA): TGCAGTGCTAGGGTCCCCCTAGCGGGCATTACATCGGGGGCCGGGGAGCTGTTTTTT. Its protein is CSARVPLAGITSGAGELFF.

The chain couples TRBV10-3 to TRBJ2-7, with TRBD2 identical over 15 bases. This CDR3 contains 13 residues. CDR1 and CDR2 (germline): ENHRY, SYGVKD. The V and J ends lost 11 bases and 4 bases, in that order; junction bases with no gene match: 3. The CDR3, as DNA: TGTGCCTCAGGGACTAGCGGGGGGTACGAGCAGTACTTC. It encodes CASGTSGGYEQYF.

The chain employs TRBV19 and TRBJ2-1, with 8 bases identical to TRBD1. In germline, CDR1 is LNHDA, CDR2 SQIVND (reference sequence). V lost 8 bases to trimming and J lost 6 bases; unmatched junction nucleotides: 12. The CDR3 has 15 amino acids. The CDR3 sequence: CASVFEGTGRNEQFF. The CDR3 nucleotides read TGTGCCAGTGTTTTCGAGGGGACAGGACGCAATGAGCAGTTCTTC.

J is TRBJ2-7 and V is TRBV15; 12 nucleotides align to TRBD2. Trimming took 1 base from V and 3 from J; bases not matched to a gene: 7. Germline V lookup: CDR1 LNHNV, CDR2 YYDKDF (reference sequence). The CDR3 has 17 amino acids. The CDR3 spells CATSRASPLAGGYEQYF. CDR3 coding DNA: TGTGCCACCAGCAGAGCTAGCCCACTAGCGGGAGGCTACGAGCAGTACTTC.

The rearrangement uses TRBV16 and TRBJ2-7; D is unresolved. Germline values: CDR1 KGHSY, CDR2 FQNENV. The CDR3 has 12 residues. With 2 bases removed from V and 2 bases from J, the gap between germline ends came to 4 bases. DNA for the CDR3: TGTGCCAGCAGCCAAGCCACCTACGAGCAGTACTTC. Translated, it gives CASSQATYEQYF.

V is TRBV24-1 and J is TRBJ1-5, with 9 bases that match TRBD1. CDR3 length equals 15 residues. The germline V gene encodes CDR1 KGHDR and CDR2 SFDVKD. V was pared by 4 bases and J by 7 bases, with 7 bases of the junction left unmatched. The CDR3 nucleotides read TGTGCCACCAGTGACCCGTCGACAGGGGGGCAGCCCCAGCATTTT. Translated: CATSDPSTGGQPQHF.

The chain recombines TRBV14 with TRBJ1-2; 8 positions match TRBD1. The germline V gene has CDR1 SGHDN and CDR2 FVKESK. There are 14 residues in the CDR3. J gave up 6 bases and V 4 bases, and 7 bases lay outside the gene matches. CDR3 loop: CASSPWGQANGYTF. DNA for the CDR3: TGTGCCAGCAGCCCGTGGGGACAGGCGAATGGCTACACCTTC.

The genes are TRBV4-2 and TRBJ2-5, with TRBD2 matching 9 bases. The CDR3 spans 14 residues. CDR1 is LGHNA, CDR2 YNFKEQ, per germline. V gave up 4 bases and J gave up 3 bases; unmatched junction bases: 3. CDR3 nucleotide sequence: TGTGCCAGCAGCCCGGCGGGGGGGGAAGAGACCCAGTACTTC. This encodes CASSPAGGEETQYF.

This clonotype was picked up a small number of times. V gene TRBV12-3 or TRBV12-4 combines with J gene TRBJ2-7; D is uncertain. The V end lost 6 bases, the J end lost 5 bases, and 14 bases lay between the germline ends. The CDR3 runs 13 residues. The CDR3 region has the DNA TGTGCCAGCAGCCACATTAACGACGACGAGCAGTACTTC. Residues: CASSHINDDEQYF.

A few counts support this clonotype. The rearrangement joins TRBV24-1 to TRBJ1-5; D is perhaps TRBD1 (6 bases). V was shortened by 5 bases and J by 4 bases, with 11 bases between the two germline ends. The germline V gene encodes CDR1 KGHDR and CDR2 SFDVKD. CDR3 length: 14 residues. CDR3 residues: CATSGWTVNQPQHF. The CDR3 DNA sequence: TGTGCCACCAGTGGCTGGACAGTTAATCAGCCCCAGCATTTT.

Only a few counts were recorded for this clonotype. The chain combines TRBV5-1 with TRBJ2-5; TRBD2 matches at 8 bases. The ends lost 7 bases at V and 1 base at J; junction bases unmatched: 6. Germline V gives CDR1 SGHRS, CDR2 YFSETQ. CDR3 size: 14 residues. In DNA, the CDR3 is TGCGCCAGCCGCGGAACTAGCGGCCAAGAGACCCAGTACTTC. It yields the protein CASRGTSGQETQYF.

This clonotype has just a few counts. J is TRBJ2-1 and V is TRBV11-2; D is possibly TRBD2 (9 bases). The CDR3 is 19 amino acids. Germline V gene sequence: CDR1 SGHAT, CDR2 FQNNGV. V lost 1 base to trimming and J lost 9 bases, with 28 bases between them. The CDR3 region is CASSLVRGQRREGFVEQFF. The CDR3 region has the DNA TGTGCCAGCAGCTTAGTCAGGGGGCAACGGCGGGAGGGCTTTGTTGAGCAGTTCTTC.

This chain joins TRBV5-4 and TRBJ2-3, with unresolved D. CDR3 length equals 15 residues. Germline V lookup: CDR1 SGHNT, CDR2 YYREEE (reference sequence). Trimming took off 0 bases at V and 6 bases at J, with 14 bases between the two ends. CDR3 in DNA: TGTGCCAGCAGCTTGGAGTGGGGTAAAAGGGATACGCAGTATTTT. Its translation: CASSLEWGKRDTQYF.

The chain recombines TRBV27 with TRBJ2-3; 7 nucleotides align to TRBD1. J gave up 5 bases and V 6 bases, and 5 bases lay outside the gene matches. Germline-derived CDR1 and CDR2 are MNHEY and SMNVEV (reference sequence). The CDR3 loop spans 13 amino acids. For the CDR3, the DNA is TGTGCCAGCAGGAGGGGGCGTGGAGATACGCAGTATTTT. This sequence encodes CASRRGRGDTQYF.

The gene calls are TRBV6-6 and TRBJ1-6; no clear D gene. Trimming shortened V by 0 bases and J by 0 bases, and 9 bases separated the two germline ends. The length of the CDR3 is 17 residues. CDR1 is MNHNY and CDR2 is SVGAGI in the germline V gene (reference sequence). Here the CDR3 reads CASSYSSGDSYNSPLHF. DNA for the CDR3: TGTGCCAGCAGTTACTCGAGCGGGGACTCCTATAATTCACCCCTCCACTTT.

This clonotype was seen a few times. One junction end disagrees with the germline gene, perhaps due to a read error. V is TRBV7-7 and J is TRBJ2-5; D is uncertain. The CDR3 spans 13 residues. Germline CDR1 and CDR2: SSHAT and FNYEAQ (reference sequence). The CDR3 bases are TGTGCTAGCAGCTTACTTAGGCAAGAGACCCAGTACTTC. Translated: CASSLLRQETQYF.

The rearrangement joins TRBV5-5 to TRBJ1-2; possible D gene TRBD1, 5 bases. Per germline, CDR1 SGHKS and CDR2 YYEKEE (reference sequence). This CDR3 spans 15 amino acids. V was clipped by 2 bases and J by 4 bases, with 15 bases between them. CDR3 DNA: TGTGCCAGCAGCTTAACTCCCCAGGGTCGCTATGGCTACACCTTC. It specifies CASSLTPQGRYGYTF.

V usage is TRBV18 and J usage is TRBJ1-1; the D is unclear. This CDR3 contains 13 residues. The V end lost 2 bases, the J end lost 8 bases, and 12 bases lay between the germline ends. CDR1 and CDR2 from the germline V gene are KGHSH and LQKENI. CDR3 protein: CASSPGLENEAFF. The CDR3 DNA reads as TGTGCCAGCTCACCAGGCCTGGAAAACGAAGCTTTCTTT.

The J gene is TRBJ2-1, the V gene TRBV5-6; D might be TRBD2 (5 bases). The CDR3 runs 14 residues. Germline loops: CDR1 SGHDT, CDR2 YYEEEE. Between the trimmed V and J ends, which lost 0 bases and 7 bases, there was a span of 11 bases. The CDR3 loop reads CASSLDPPGNEQFF. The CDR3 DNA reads TGTGCCAGCAGCTTGGATCCTCCGGGGAATGAGCAGTTCTTC. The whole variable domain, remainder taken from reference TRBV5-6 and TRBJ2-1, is DAGVTQSPTHLIKTRGQQVTLRCSPKSGHDTVSWYQQALGQGPQFIFQYYEEEERQRGNFPDRFSGHQFPNYSSELNVNALLLGDSALYLCASSLDPPGNEQFFGPGTRLTVL.

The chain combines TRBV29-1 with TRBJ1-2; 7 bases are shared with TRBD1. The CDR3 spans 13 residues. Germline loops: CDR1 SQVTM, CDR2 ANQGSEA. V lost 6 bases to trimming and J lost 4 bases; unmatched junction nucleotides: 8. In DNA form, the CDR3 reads TGCAGCGTCGACTTCTCAGGGGGCTATGGCTACACCTTC. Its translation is CSVDFSGGYGYTF.

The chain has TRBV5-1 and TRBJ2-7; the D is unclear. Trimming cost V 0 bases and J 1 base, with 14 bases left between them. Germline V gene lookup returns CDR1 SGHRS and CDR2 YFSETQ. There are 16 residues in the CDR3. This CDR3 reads CASSLDGGRRSYEQYF. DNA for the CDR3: TGCGCCAGCAGCTTGGACGGCGGACGGAGATCCTACGAGCAGTACTTC.